This T cell receptor beta chain was identified during a study of blood T cell repertoires in COVID-19. The CDR3 has 15 residues. CDR1 is SQVTM, CDR2 ANQGSEA, per germline. V was clipped by 6 bases and J by 0 bases; unmatched bases: 5. The repertoire was sequenced with immunoSEQ multiplex PCR; TCRdb's copy has only in-frame clones and lacks some. The repertoire consists of about 76,000 clones, with more than 75% occurring once and the leading ten covering approximately 10%. The TCR comes from a man in his 60s with COVID-19, enrolled during active disease. The specimen sequenced was peripheral blood. The chain joins TRBV29-1 to TRBJ2-5, with 12 positions matching TRBD2. Here the CDR3 reads CSVGGLAGYQETQYF. Written as DNA, the CDR3 is TGCAGCGTCGGTGGACTAGCGGGGTACCAAGAGACCCAGTACTTC. Looking up the rest from reference TRBV29-1 and TRBJ2-5 gives the full variable domain: SAVISQKPSRDICQRGTSLTIQCQVDSQVTMMFWYRQQPGQSLTLIATANQGSEATYESGFVIDKFPISRPNLTFSTLTVSNMSPEDSSIYLCSVGGLAGYQETQYFGPGTRLLVL.